One sample yielded the 22 T cell receptor beta chains listed below, sequenced in a study of T cell responses to AZD1222 COVID-19 vaccine. The assay was immunoSEQ multiplex PCR, and TCRdb's table has in-frame clones only and misses some. The sample comprises about 120,000 clones, around 85% of which are singletons, and approximately 2.4% rests with the top ten. The sequences come from peripheral blood, collected on day 0 of AZD1222 vaccination. These TCRs come from an adult in good health.

V gene TRBV28 combines with J gene TRBJ2-7; TRBD2 aligns across 8 bases. Per the germline V gene, CDR1 is MDHEN and CDR2 is SYDVKM. Trimming removed 6 bases from V and 4 bases from J; junction bases left unmatched: 8. This CDR3 has 14 amino acids. CDR3 sequence (DNA): TGTGCCAGCAGCGCCGGGGGGGGTCAGTACGAGCAGTACTTC. Residues: CASSAGGGQYEQYF.

The CDR3, as DNA: TGTGCCACCAGCAGAGATCGTGGGGGCGCAGAGACCCAGTACTTC. It is translated as CATSRDRGGAETQYF. The chain is built from TRBV15 and TRBJ2-5, with a possible D match to TRBD1 (6 bases). Per germline, CDR1 LNHNV and CDR2 YYDKDF (reference sequence). V lost 0 bases and J lost 4, with 12 bases in between. The CDR3 is made up of 15 amino acids.

The rearrangement uses TRBV6-5 and TRBJ2-5; 11 bases agree with TRBD1. The CDR3 extends over 13 amino acids. V lost 6 bases, J lost 4 bases, and 1 base stayed unmatched. The germline gives CDR1 MNHEY, CDR2 SVGAGI. The CDR3 protein is CASRGTGGETQYF. The CDR3 bases are TGTGCCAGCAGGGGGACAGGGGGAGAGACCCAGTACTTC.

The V and J genes are TRBV3-1 (or the pseudogene TRBV3-2) and TRBJ2-3; 11 bases agree with TRBD2. Trimming at V came to 1 base and at J to 0 bases, leaving 6 bases not matched to a gene. CDR1 is LGHDT and CDR2 is YNNKEL in the germline V gene (reference sequence). The CDR3 totals 18 residues. The CDR3 here is CASSQGLAGTSSTDTQYF. The DNA for the CDR3 is TGTGCCAGCAGCCAAGGACTAGCGGGAACTTCTAGCACAGATACGCAGTATTTT.

This chain connects TRBV7-2 to TRBJ2-2; no clear D gene. V was pared by 1 base and J by 2 bases, with 5 bases between. The CDR3 is 14 amino acids. Germline CDR1 and CDR2: SGHTA and FQGNSA. CDR3 sequence: CASSLGRNTGELFF. The CDR3 coding sequence is TGTGCCAGCAGCTTAGGTAGAAACACCGGGGAGCTGTTTTTT.

V usage is TRBV21-1 and J usage is TRBJ2-2. TRBV21-1 is deemed a pseudogene. This CDR3 has 11 residues. CDR3: CASSTDGELFF. As DNA, the CDR3 is TGTGCCAGCAGCACGGACGGGGAGCTGTTTTTT.

The sample holds one count of this clone. The chain has TRBV2 and TRBJ1-1; D uncertain. Germline loops: CDR1 SNHLY, CDR2 FYNNEI. This CDR3 is built from 14 residues. V lost 8 bases and J lost 2, with 15 bases in between. The CDR3 protein is CASSLGRQNTEAFF. In nucleotides, the CDR3 is TGTGCCAGCTCCCTGGGCAGACAAAACACTGAAGCTTTCTTT.

CDR3 bases: TGTGCCAGCAGCCAAGGCCCACAGGGTACCAATGAGCAGTTCTTC. It encodes CASSQGPQGTNEQFF. This rearrangement joins TRBV3-1 (or the pseudogene TRBV3-2) to TRBJ2-1; D is possibly TRBD1 (6 bases). Trimming removed 1 base at V and 6 bases at J, with 13 bases between. The germline V gene encodes CDR1 LGHDT and CDR2 YNNKEL (reference sequence). There are 15 residues in the CDR3.

The chain joins TRBV7-9 to TRBJ1-2, with a tentative D call TRBD1 (6 bases). Trimming removed 1 base at V and 4 bases at J, with 13 bases between. CDR3 length: 15 amino acids. CDR1 SEHNR and CDR2 FQNEAQ come from the germline V gene (reference sequence). The CDR3 region is CASSLGPGAAYGYTF. For the CDR3, the DNA is TGTGCCAGCAGCTTAGGTCCAGGGGCGGCCTATGGCTACACCTTC.

The chain links TRBV11-2 to TRBJ2-5, with 9 bases that match TRBD2. Germline loops: CDR1 SGHAT, CDR2 FQNNGV. With V trimmed by 2 bases and J by 7 bases, 5 bases remained unmatched. CDR3 size: 14 residues. The DNA for the CDR3 is TGTGCCAGCAGCTTAATAGCGGGAGTTGTGACCCAGTACTTC. Translated, it gives CASSLIAGVVTQYF.

The chain uses TRBV6-5 and TRBJ2-7, with a weak D call TRBD1 (6 bases). This CDR3 is built from 12 residues. Germline V CDR1 and CDR2: MNHEY, SVGAGI. V dropped 7 bases and J dropped 6 bases, with 13 bases sitting between them. The CDR3 region has the DNA TGTGCCAGCATGCAGGGGAGAGGCGAGCAGTACTTC. Translation: CASMQGRGEQYF.

The chain carries TRBV4-1 and TRBJ2-1; the D gene is possibly TRBD1 (7 bases). This CDR3 has 15 residues. The ends were cut back, 4 bases at V and 2 bases at J, with 12 bases in the middle. The V gene's germline CDR1 is MGHRA and CDR2 YSYEKL. In DNA, the CDR3 is TGCGCCAGCAGCCGGTCAGGGGGGCCCTACAATGAGCAGTTCTTC. Its protein is CASSRSGGPYNEQFF.

Turning to this clone: The sample holds other DNA sequences that translate to the same CDR3. The J gene is TRBJ2-7, the V gene TRBV5-4, with 7 positions matching TRBD2. CDR1 is SGHNT and CDR2 is YYREEE in the germline V gene (reference sequence). The CDR3 totals 14 residues. The ends lost 0 bases at V and 4 bases at J; junction bases unmatched: 4. The CDR3 protein is CASSLAGGSYEQYF. CDR3 in DNA: TGTGCCAGCAGCTTGGCGGGAGGTTCGTACGAGCAGTACTTC.

The chain has TRBV28 and TRBJ2-7, with 7 bases aligning to TRBD1. This CDR3 is built from 15 residues. Germline assignment: CDR1 MDHEN and CDR2 SYDVKM. V shed 10 bases, J shed 9 bases, and the junction held 21 bases outside the gene matches. The CDR3 is CATNGRNRGPVAQYF. DNA for the CDR3: TGTGCCACCAACGGCCGAAACAGGGGTCCGGTTGCGCAGTACTTC.

The CDR3 sequence is CASSPLWGVTDTQYF. The CDR3 DNA reads TGTGCCAGCAGTCCCCTTTGGGGCGTCACAGATACGCAGTATTTT. The gene calls are TRBV27 and TRBJ2-3, with a tentative D call TRBD1 (5 bases). The germline V gene encodes CDR1 MNHEY and CDR2 SMNVEV (reference sequence). The CDR3 is made up of 15 amino acids. V lost 5 bases, J lost 2 bases, and 14 bases lay in between.

A single count supports this clone. The CDR3 is CATSDRTGGNYGYTF. The CDR3 DNA reads TGTGCCACCAGTGATCGGACAGGGGGCAACTATGGCTACACCTTC. The J gene is TRBJ1-2, the V gene TRBV24-1, with 11 positions matching TRBD1. Germline values: CDR1 KGHDR, CDR2 SFDVKD. This CDR3 comprises 15 residues. The trim removed 3 bases at V and 2 bases at J, leaving 1 base unmatched.

This rearrangement joins TRBV28 to TRBJ1-1; D call uncertain. The CDR3 is made up of 16 amino acids. V lost 5 bases, J lost 5 bases, and 21 bases lay in between. Germline V gene sequence: CDR1 MDHEN, CDR2 SYDVKM. The CDR3 bases are TGTGCCAGCAGTGACCAACCGTCGGTTGTTGGAACTGAAGCTTTCTTT. This gives the protein CASSDQPSVVGTEAFF.

This rearrangement joins TRBV19 to TRBJ1-4; no firm D call. V was shortened by 3 bases and J by 7 bases, with 21 bases between the two germline ends. Germline assignment: CDR1 LNHDA and CDR2 SQIVND (reference sequence). There are 17 residues in the CDR3. The CDR3 region is CASSISSERRWGEKLFF. In DNA, the CDR3 is TGTGCCAGTAGTATTTCTTCGGAGCGACGTTGGGGTGAAAAACTGTTTTTT.

The V gene is TRBV7-6, the J gene TRBJ2-2; 10 positions match TRBD1. The V segment lost 5 bases and the J segment 5 bases; nucleotides outside the gene matches: 5. Germline V lookup: CDR1 SGHVS, CDR2 FNYEAQ. The CDR3 spans 15 residues. CDR3 nucleotide sequence: TGTGCCAGCAGCCGGTTGGGACAGGGGACCGGGGAGCTGTTTTTT. Protein: CASSRLGQGTGELFF.

V and J are TRBV25-1 and TRBJ1-2, with D hard to call. V shed 7 bases and J shed 4 bases, with 16 bases lying between them. Germline-derived CDR1 and CDR2 are MGHDK and SYGVNS. The CDR3 totals 14 residues. CDR3 nucleotides: TGTGCCAGCAATACCGACCTCGGGAGCTATGGCTACACCTTC. This encodes CASNTDLGSYGYTF.

This sequence joins TRBV5-1 and TRBJ2-1; D is ambiguous. The CDR3 spans 16 residues. CDR1 and CDR2 from the germline V gene are SGHRS and YFSETQ. V was shortened by 2 bases and J by 0 bases, with 12 bases between the two germline ends. The CDR3 bases are TGCGCCAGCAGCTTTGAAGCGACAAGCTCCTACAATGAGCAGTTCTTC. Amino acids: CASSFEATSSYNEQFF.

The V call is TRBV28, the J call TRBJ2-2; D is ambiguous. Per the germline V gene, CDR1 is MDHEN and CDR2 is SYDVKM. Trimming pared 3 bases from V and 1 base from J, leaving 6 bases between. The CDR3 loop spans 14 amino acids. This CDR3 reads CASSFVGNTGELFF. CDR3 bases: TGTGCCAGCAGTTTTGTTGGGAACACCGGGGAGCTGTTTTTT.